This TCR beta chain originates from a study of blood T cell repertoires in COVID-19. Enrollment of patients from Seattle took place during active infection, with longitudinal follow-up. J gave up 7 bases and V 0 bases, and 6 bases lay outside the gene matches. CDR3 length: 15 amino acids. From germline, CDR1 is SGHRS and CDR2 YFSETQ. Only in-frame clones appear in the TCRdb table, and some are missing; sequencing was by immunoSEQ multiplex PCR. The data show about 300,000 clones, around 92% seen once. The specimen sequenced was peripheral blood. This receptor was taken from a woman aged 30 to 39 with COVID-19, enrolled during active disease. The chain uses TRBV5-1 and TRBJ1-4; 7 nucleotides line up with TRBD1. CDR3 nucleotides: TGCGCCAGCAGCTTGGTAGGAGGGGGCTCTGAAAAACTGTTTTTT. Its translation: CASSLVGGGSEKLFF.